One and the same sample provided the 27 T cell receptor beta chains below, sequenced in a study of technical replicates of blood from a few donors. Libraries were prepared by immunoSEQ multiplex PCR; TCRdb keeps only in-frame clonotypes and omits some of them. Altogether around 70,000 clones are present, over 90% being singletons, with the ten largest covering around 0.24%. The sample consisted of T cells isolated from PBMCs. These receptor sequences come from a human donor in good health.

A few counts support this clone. CDR3 nucleotide sequence: TGTGCCAGCAGCTTGGCCAACTACGAGCAGTACTTC. Residues: CASSLANYEQYF. The chain links TRBV5-5 to TRBJ2-7, with unresolved D. This CDR3 contains 12 residues. Germline assignment: CDR1 SGHKS and CDR2 YYEKEE (reference sequence). The V and J ends lost 0 bases and 3 bases respectively, with 4 bases between them.

The CDR3 DNA follows: TGTGCCAGCAGCTACCCGGGACAGGGGTCACTATTGAACACTGAAGCTTTCTTT. Protein product: CASSYPGQGSLLNTEAFF. The V and J genes are TRBV5-4 and TRBJ1-1; 10 nucleotides agree with TRBD1. Unmatched junction bases numbered 11, after V lost 3 bases and J lost 0 bases. The length of the CDR3 is 18 residues. Per germline, CDR1 SGHNT and CDR2 YYREEE (reference sequence). Based on the CDR3 plus reference TRBV5-4 and TRBJ1-1, the full variable domain is ETGVTQSPTHLIKTRGQQVTLRCSSQSGHNTVSWYQQALGQGPQFIFQYYREEENGRGNFPPRFSGLQFPNYSSELNVNALELDDSALYLCASSYPGQGSLLNTEAFFGQGTRLTVV.

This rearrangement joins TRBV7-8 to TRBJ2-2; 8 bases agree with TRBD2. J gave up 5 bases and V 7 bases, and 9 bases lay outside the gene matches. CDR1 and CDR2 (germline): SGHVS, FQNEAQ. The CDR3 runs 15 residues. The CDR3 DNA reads TGTGCCAGCACCCAACGGGAGGGAAGGACCGGGGAGCTGTTTTTT. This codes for CASTQREGRTGELFF.

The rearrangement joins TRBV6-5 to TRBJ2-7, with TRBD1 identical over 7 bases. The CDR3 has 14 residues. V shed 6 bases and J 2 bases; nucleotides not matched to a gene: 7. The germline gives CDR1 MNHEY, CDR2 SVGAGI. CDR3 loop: CASSPGTVTYEQYF. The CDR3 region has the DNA TGTGCCAGCAGCCCCGGGACAGTAACCTACGAGCAGTACTTC.

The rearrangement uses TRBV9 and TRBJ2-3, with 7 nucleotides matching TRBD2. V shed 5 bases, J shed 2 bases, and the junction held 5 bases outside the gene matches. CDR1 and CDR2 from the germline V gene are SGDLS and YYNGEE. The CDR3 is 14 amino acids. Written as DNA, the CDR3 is TGTGCCAGCAGTTGGGCGGGGGACACAGATACGCAGTATTTT. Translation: CASSWAGDTDTQYF.

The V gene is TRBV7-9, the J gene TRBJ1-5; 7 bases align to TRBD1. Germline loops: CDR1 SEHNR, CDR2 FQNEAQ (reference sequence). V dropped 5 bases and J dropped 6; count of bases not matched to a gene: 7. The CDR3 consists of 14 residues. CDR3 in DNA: TGTGCCAGCAGCCGGGGACAGATGAGTCAGCCCCAGCATTTT. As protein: CASSRGQMSQPQHF.

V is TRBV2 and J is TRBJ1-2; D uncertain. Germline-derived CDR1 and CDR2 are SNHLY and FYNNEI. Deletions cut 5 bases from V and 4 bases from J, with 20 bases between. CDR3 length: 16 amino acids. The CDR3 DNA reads TGTGCCAGCAGTTCTCCATCCACTTTGTCGATCTATGGCTACACCTTC. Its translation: CASSSPSTLSIYGYTF.

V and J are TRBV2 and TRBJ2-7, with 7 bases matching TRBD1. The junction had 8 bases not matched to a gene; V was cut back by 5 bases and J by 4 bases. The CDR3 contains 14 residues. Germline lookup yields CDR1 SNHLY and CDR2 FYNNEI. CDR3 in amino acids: CASSPDREQYEQYF. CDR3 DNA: TGTGCCAGCAGTCCAGACAGGGAACAGTACGAGCAGTACTTC.

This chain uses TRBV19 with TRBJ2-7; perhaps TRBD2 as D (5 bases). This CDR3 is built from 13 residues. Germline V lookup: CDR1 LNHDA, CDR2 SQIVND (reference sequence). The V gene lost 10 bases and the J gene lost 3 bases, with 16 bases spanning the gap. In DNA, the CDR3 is TGTGCCACCTCAGAGGGTGGGAACTACGAGCAGTACTTC. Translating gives CATSEGGNYEQYF.

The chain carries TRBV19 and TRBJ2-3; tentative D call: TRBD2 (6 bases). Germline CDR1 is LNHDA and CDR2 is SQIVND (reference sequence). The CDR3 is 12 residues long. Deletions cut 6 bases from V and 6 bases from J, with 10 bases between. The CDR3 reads CASRRGHDTQYF. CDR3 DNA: TGTGCCAGTAGGCGGGGCCATGATACGCAGTATTTT.

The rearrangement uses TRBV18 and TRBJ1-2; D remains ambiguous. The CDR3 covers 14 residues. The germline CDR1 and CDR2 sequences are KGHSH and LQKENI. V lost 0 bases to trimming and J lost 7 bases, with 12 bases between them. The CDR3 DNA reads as TGTGCCAGCTCACCACCGAATGCCGGTCTTGGCTACACCTTC. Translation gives CASSPPNAGLGYTF.

The CDR3 DNA follows: TGTGCCAGCAGTCTAGCGGGAGGGCCCTACGAGCAGTACTTC. Translating it yields CASSLAGGPYEQYF. The rearrangement links TRBV27 to TRBJ2-7, with 12 bases fitting TRBD2. The germline V gene has CDR1 MNHEY and CDR2 SMNVEV (reference sequence). CDR3 length: 14 residues. The J segment lost 2 bases and the V segment lost 5 bases, leaving 1 base of the junction unmatched.

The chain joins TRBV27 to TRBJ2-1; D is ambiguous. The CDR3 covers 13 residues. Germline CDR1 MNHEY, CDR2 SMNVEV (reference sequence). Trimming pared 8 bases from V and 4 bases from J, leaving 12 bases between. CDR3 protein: CASSWSLYNEQFF. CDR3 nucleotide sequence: TGTGCCAGCTCATGGAGCCTTTACAATGAGCAGTTCTTC.

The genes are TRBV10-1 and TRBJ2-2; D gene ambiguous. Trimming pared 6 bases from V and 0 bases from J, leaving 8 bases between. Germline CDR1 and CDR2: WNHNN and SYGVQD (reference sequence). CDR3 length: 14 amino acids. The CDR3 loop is CASRTDTNTGELFF. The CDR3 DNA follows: TGCGCCAGCAGAACCGACACGAACACCGGGGAGCTGTTTTTT.

CDR3 nucleotides: TGTGCCAGCAGCTTAGTCAGGGACTTGGGACGAGGACAGCAGTTCTTC. This encodes CASSLVRDLGRGQQFF. The genes are TRBV7-8 and TRBJ2-1, with D perhaps matching TRBD2 (6 bases). CDR3 length: 16 residues. The V gene's germline CDR1 is SGHVS and CDR2 FQNEAQ. Trimming took off 1 base at V and 11 bases at J, with 21 bases between the two ends.

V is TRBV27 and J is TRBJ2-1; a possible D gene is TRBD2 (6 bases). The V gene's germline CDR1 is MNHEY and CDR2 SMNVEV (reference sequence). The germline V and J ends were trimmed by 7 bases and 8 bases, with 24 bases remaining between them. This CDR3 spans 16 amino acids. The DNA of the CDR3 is TGTGCCAGCAAAAACCAGGGACTGGCGGGTAGGGATGAGCAGTTCTTC. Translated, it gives CASKNQGLAGRDEQFF.

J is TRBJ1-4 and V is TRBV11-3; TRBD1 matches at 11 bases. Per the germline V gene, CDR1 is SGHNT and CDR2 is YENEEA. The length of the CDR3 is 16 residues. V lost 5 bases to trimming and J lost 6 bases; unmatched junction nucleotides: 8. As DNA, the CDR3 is TGTGCCAGCAGCCGGGGACAGGGGGTTTTGGATGAAAAACTGTTTTTT. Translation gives CASSRGQGVLDEKLFF.

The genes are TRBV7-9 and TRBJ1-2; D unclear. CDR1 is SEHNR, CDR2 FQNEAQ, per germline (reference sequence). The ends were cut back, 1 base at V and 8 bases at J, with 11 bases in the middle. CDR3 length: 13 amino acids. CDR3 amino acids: CASSLVERAGYTF. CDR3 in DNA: TGTGCCAGCAGCTTAGTAGAGAGAGCGGGCTACACCTTC.

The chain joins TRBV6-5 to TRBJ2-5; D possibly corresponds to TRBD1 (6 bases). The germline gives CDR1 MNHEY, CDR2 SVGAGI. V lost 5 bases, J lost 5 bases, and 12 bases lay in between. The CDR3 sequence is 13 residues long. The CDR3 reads CASSAGVSETQYF. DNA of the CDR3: TGTGCCAGCAGTGCAGGGGTTTCGGAGACCCAGTACTTC.

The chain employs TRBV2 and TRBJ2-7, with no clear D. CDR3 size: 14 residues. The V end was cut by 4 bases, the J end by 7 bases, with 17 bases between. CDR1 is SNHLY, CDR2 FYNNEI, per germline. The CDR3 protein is CASSVSRTFFEQYF. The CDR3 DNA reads TGTGCCAGCAGTGTCTCCAGAACCTTCTTTGAGCAGTACTTC.

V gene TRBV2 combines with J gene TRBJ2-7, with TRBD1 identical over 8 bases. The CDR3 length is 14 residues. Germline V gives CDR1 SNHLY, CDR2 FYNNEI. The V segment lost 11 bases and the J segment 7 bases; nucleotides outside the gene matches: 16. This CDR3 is CAVGARQGPEEQYF. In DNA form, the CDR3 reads TGTGCCGTAGGGGCGAGACAGGGGCCGGAGGAGCAGTACTTC.

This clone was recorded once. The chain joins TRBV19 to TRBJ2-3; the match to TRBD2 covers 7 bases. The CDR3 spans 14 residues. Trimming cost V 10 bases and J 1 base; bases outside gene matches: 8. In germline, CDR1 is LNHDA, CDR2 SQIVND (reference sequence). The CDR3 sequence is CATKGREGTDTQYF. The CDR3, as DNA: TGTGCCACCAAAGGGAGGGAGGGCACAGATACGCAGTATTTT.

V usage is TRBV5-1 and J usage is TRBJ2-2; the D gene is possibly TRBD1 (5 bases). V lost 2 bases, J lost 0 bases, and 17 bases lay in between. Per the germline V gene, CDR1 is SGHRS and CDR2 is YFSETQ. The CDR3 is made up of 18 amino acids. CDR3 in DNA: TGCGCCAGCAGCTTCAATTACAGGAACCCAACGAACACCGGGGAGCTGTTTTTT. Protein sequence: CASSFNYRNPTNTGELFF. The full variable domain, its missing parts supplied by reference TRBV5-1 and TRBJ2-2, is KAGVTQTPRYLIKTRGQQVTLSCSPISGHRSVSWYQQTPGQGLQFLFEYFSETQRNKGNFPGRFSGRQFSNSRSEMNVSTLELGDSALYLCASSFNYRNPTNTGELFFGEGSRLTVL.

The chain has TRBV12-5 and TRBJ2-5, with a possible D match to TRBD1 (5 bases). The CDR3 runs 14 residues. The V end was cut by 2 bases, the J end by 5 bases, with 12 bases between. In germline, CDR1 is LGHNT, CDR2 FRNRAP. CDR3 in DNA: TGTGCTAGTGGTTTGTTGGGGCTTTCGGAGACCCAGTACTTC. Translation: CASGLLGLSETQYF. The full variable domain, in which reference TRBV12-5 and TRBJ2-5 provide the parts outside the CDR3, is DARVTQTPRHKVTEMGQEVTMRCQPILGHNTVFWYRQTMMQGLELLAYFRNRAPLDDSGMPKDRFSAEMPDATLATLKIQPSEPRDSAVYFCASGLLGLSETQYFGPGTRLLVL.

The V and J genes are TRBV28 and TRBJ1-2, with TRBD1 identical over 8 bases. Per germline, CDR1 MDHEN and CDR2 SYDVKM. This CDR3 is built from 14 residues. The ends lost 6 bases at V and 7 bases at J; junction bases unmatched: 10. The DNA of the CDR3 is TGTGCCAGCAGAGGGGACAGGAACGTTGCTGGCTACACCTTC. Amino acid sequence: CASRGDRNVAGYTF.

CDR3 residues: CASSLTGDEQFF. The CDR3 coding sequence is TGTGCCAGCAGCTTAACAGGGGATGAGCAGTTCTTC. The genes are TRBV7-2 and TRBJ2-1, with 7 nucleotides matching TRBD1. CDR1 and CDR2 (germline): SGHTA, FQGNSA. The CDR3 contains 12 residues. The ends lost 2 bases at V and 8 bases at J; junction bases unmatched: 0. Filled out from reference TRBV7-2 and TRBJ2-1, the complete variable domain reads GAGVSQSPSNKVTEKGKDVELRCDPISGHTALYWYRQSLGQGLEFLIYFQGNSAPDKSGLPSDRFSAERTGGSVSTLTIQRTQQEDSAVYLCASSLTGDEQFFGPGTRLTVL.

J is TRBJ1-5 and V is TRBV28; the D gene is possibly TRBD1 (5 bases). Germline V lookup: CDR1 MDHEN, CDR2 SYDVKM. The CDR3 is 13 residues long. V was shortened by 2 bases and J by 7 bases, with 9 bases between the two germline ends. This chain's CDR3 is CASSLQGYQPQHF. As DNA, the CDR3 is TGTGCCAGCAGTTTACAGGGTTACCAGCCCCAGCATTTT.